The 27 T cell receptor beta chains below all came from one sample that was sequenced in a study of T cell responses to AZD1222 COVID-19 vaccine. Repertoires were generated with immunoSEQ multiplex PCR, while TCRdb's copy carries only in-frame clones and drops some. Of about 120,000 clones in the sample, roughly 86% are singletons; the top ten hold under 3%. The sequenced sample was peripheral blood, obtained 28 days after the second AZD1222 dose. The receptors derive from an adult who received the AZD1222 COVID-19 vaccine.

On this clone itself: Other DNA sequences in the same sample also yield this CDR3. The chain is built from TRBV6-5 and TRBJ2-7; the D is unclear. This CDR3 contains 11 residues. Germline V gives CDR1 MNHEY, CDR2 SVGAGI. Trimming removed 8 bases at V and 5 bases at J, with 10 bases between. CDR3 bases: TGTGCCAGCTCACGAGGTGACGAGCAGTACTTC. Its translation: CASSRGDEQYF.

The rearrangement links TRBV14 to TRBJ1-2, with 10 bases identical to TRBD1. CDR3 length: 15 residues. CDR1 SGHDN and CDR2 FVKESK come from the germline V gene. V trimming: 5 bases; J trimming: 4 bases; junction bases outside the gene matches: 7. CDR3 nucleotide sequence: TGTGCCAGCAGCAAGACAGGGGGCCGCACCTATGGCTACACCTTC. Its translation: CASSKTGGRTYGYTF.

The genes are TRBV6-1 and TRBJ1-3; no clear D gene. Looked up from germline, CDR1 is MNHNS and CDR2 is SASEGT. V was cut by 3 bases and J by 0 bases, with 9 bases left in between. The length of the CDR3 is 15 residues. In DNA, the CDR3 is TGTGCCAGCAGTGACGACGCCAGCTCTGGAAACACCATATATTTT. It encodes CASSDDASSGNTIYF.

The rearrangement joins TRBV19 to TRBJ1-2; D might be TRBD1 (5 bases). V lost 4 bases and J lost 4, with 16 bases in between. CDR1 is LNHDA and CDR2 is SQIVND in the germline V gene (reference sequence). This CDR3 is 15 amino acids long. CDR3 in DNA: TGTGCCAGTAGTACGGGGGGGGTGAGGCCCTATGGCTACACCTTC. Amino acid sequence: CASSTGGVRPYGYTF.

This chain connects TRBV14 to TRBJ1-1; D is possibly TRBD1 (5 bases). The CDR3 length is 14 residues. Deletions cut 3 bases from V and 11 bases from J, with 19 bases between. CDR1 is SGHDN, CDR2 FVKESK, per germline. CDR3 in DNA: TGTGCCAGCAGCCAGGGACGGTTTTCGGGTGGGGCTTTCTTT. It encodes CASSQGRFSGGAFF.

This clone was picked up a small number of times. V usage is TRBV5-4 and J usage is TRBJ1-1, with 7 bases fitting TRBD1. The CDR3 is made up of 14 amino acids. Trimming removed 2 bases from V and 2 bases from J; junction bases left unmatched: 3. Germline V gives CDR1 SGHNT, CDR2 YYREEE (reference sequence). Written as DNA, the CDR3 is TGTGCCAGCAGCTTACAGGGGAGTAACACTGAAGCTTTCTTT. The encoded protein is CASSLQGSNTEAFF.

This clone turned up a few times. V gene TRBV19 combines with J gene TRBJ2-3, with D perhaps matching TRBD1 (5 bases). Trimming took 8 bases from V and 2 from J, leaving 11 bases between them. CDR3 length: 13 amino acids. CDR1 is LNHDA and CDR2 is SQIVND in the germline V gene (reference sequence). Written as DNA, the CDR3 is TGTGCCAGTGGTCAGGGCTTCACAGATACGCAGTATTTT. Amino acids: CASGQGFTDTQYF. The whole variable domain, filled in from reference TRBV19 and TRBJ2-3, reads DGGITQSPKYLFRKEGQNVTLSCEQNLNHDAMYWYRQDPGQGLRLIYYSQIVNDFQKGDIAEGYSVSREKKESFPLTVTSAQKNPTAFYLCASGQGFTDTQYFGPGTRLTVL.

This clone was detected only once. The rearrangement links TRBV5-5 to TRBJ1-4; 7 bases align to TRBD1. Germline trimming cut 1 base from V and 6 bases from J; bases unmatched to any gene: 3. The germline gives CDR1 SGHKS, CDR2 YYEKEE (reference sequence). The CDR3 extends over 14 amino acids. The CDR3 nucleotides read TGTGCCAGCAGCTTGCTAGGGGGCGATGAAAAACTGTTTTTT. Translated, it gives CASSLLGGDEKLFF.

The rearrangement uses TRBV6-2 or TRBV6-3 and TRBJ1-1; 8 bases fit TRBD1. The V gene's germline CDR1 is MNHEY and CDR2 SVGEGT. Trimming took 5 bases from V and 11 from J; bases not matched to a gene: 4. CDR3 size: 11 residues. CDR3: CASSQGAVAFF. The CDR3 region has the DNA TGTGCCAGCAGTCAGGGGGCCGTCGCTTTCTTT.

The chain couples TRBV27 to TRBJ2-2; 8 bases fit TRBD2. Germline assignment: CDR1 MNHEY and CDR2 SMNVEV (reference sequence). The V and J ends lost 3 bases and 4 bases, in that order; junction bases with no gene match: 7. This CDR3 has 16 amino acids. The DNA for the CDR3 is TGTGCCAGCAGTTTCACCGTTACTAGCGGCACCGGGGAGCTGTTTTTT. Residues: CASSFTVTSGTGELFF.

The chain uses TRBV9 and TRBJ2-2; weak D call: TRBD1 (5 bases). This CDR3 has 12 residues. Trimming shortened V by 7 bases and J by 7 bases, and 11 bases separated the two germline ends. Per germline, CDR1 SGDLS and CDR2 YYNGEE. CDR3 nucleotides: TGTGCCAGCTTGGGGCGGCGCGGGGAGCTGTTTTTT. Its protein is CASLGRRGELFF.

V and J are TRBV6-2 or TRBV6-3 and TRBJ2-4; D tentatively fits TRBD1 or TRBD2 (5 bases each). Trimming pared 4 bases from V and 1 base from J, leaving 14 bases between. The length of the CDR3 is 16 residues. Per the germline V gene, CDR1 is MNHEY and CDR2 is SVGEGT. CDR3 nucleotides: TGTGCCAGCAGTTCGGGGCAGACTCAGGCCAAAAACATTCAGTACTTC. Translated, it gives CASSSGQTQAKNIQYF.

The chain joins TRBV7-9 to TRBJ2-2, with D unclear. With 5 bases removed from V and 2 bases from J, the gap between germline ends came to 12 bases. Per the germline V gene, CDR1 is SEHNR and CDR2 is FQNEAQ (reference sequence). CDR3 length equals 15 residues. The DNA for the CDR3 is TGTGCCAGCAGCCCTCGTACTCTTAACACCGGGGAGCTGTTTTTT. It specifies CASSPRTLNTGELFF. Full variable domain (rest looked up from reference TRBV7-9 and TRBJ2-2): DTGVSQNPRHKITKRGQNVTFRCDPISEHNRLYWYRQTLGQGPEFLTYFQNEAQLEKSRLLSDRFSAERPKGSFSTLEIQRTEQGDSAMYLCASSPRTLNTGELFFGEGSRLTVL.

The chain employs TRBV7-6 and TRBJ2-7; D may be TRBD1 or TRBD2 (5 bases each). The CDR3 is made up of 13 amino acids. V lost 3 bases and J lost 3, with 9 bases in between. Germline CDR1 reads SGHVS; CDR2 reads FNYEAQ. Written as DNA, the CDR3 is TGTGCCAGCAGCTTGGGGGTTCTCTACGAGCAGTACTTC. Translating gives CASSLGVLYEQYF.

The gene calls are TRBV5-1 and TRBJ1-1; D unresolved. This CDR3 is built from 13 residues. CDR1 and CDR2 (germline): SGHRS, YFSETQ. V lost 2 bases and J lost 7, with 12 bases in between. In DNA, the CDR3 is TGCGCCAGCAGCTTAGAATACCAGGATGAAGCTTTCTTT. Its translation: CASSLEYQDEAFF.

This chain uses TRBV4-2 with TRBJ2-5; a weak D match, TRBD2 (5 bases). With 1 base removed from V and 5 bases from J, the gap between germline ends came to 17 bases. The CDR3 contains 16 residues. CDR1 and CDR2 (germline): LGHNA, YNFKEQ. The CDR3 DNA is TGTGCCAGCAGCCAAGGTACCGGGGATCATGTGGAGACCCAGTACTTC. As protein: CASSQGTGDHVETQYF.

This chain uses TRBV11-2 with TRBJ1-5, with 8 positions matching TRBD1. The CDR3 is made up of 18 amino acids. The ends lost 2 bases at V and 3 bases at J; junction bases unmatched: 12. CDR1 is SGHAT, CDR2 FQNNGV, per germline. In nucleotides, the CDR3 is TGTGCCAGCAGCTTATACCCCCCGGGACAGGCATACAATCAGCCCCAGCATTTT. It is translated as CASSLYPPGQAYNQPQHF.

CDR3 region: CASSDAGFETFF. CDR3 nucleotides: TGTGCCAGCAGTGATGCAGGGTTTGAGACTTTCTTT. The chain has TRBV2 and TRBJ1-1; tentative D call: TRBD1 (5 bases). Germline CDR1 is SNHLY and CDR2 is FYNNEI. V was shortened by 3 bases and J by 12 bases, with 14 bases between the two germline ends. The CDR3 consists of 12 residues.

The chain uses TRBV28 and TRBJ2-1; TRBD2 might be the D (6 bases). There are 13 residues in the CDR3. Deletions cut 5 bases from V and 9 bases from J, with 14 bases between. Per the germline V gene, CDR1 is MDHEN and CDR2 is SYDVKM. The CDR3 DNA is TGTGCCAGCAGTCCCCGGGGGTTCACTGAGCAGTTCTTC. Encoded protein: CASSPRGFTEQFF.

The rearrangement joins TRBV25-1 to TRBJ1-1; 7 positions agree with TRBD1. Germline trimming cut 2 bases from V and 0 bases from J; bases unmatched to any gene: 6. The CDR3 sequence is 16 residues long. Germline CDR1 reads MGHDK; CDR2 reads SYGVNS. The CDR3 loop is CASSEMTGRMNTEAFF. CDR3 nucleotides: TGTGCCAGCAGTGAAATGACAGGGAGAATGAACACTGAAGCTTTCTTT.

This clone has more than one count but fewer than ten. This chain connects TRBV10-3 to TRBJ1-3, with 7 bases that match TRBD1. This CDR3 contains 14 residues. The trim removed 4 bases at V and 3 bases at J, leaving 3 bases unmatched. Germline assignment: CDR1 ENHRY and CDR2 SYGVKD. The CDR3 DNA reads TGTGCCATCAGTGCAGGGGGAAGTGGAAACACCATATATTTT. Protein sequence: CAISAGGSGNTIYF.

This clone occurred once. V usage is TRBV4-2 and J usage is TRBJ2-7; TRBD2 agrees at 9 bases. V gave up 1 base and J gave up 3 bases; unmatched junction bases: 7. Germline V gene data show CDR1 as LGHNA and CDR2 as YNFKEQ. This CDR3 spans 16 amino acids. The CDR3: CASSQGVSGGYYEQYF. The CDR3 nucleotides are TGTGCCAGCAGCCAAGGGGTTAGCGGGGGTTACTACGAGCAGTACTTC.

The chain uses TRBV3-1 (or the pseudogene TRBV3-2) and TRBJ1-2; D gene uncertain. Germline values: CDR1 LGHDT, CDR2 YNNKEL (reference sequence). Trimming pared 4 bases from V and 2 bases from J, leaving 8 bases between. This CDR3 has 13 residues. CDR3 loop: CASSPTPNYGYTF. The CDR3 region has the DNA TGTGCCAGCAGCCCTACACCAAACTATGGCTACACCTTC.

The chain combines TRBV5-1 with TRBJ2-1; TRBD2 agrees at 8 bases. The CDR3 has 14 amino acids. V shed 2 bases, J shed 7 bases, and the junction held 5 bases outside the gene matches. The germline gives CDR1 SGHRS, CDR2 YFSETQ. The CDR3 coding sequence is TGCGCCAGCAGCTTAACAGCGGGGGTTAATGAGCAGTTCTTC. It specifies CASSLTAGVNEQFF.

In DNA form, the CDR3 reads TGTGCCAGCAGCTTGCTAGCGGGGGGGCCCCGCAATGAGCAGTTCTTC. It encodes CASSLLAGGPRNEQFF. The chain combines TRBV5-5 with TRBJ2-1; the match to TRBD2 covers 12 bases. Germline CDR1 is SGHKS and CDR2 is YYEKEE (reference sequence). The V and J ends lost 1 base and 6 bases, in that order; junction bases with no gene match: 5. The CDR3 consists of 16 residues. The full variable domain, its missing parts supplied by reference TRBV5-5 and TRBJ2-1, is DAGVTQSPTHLIKTRGQQVTLRCSPISGHKSVSWYQQVLGQGPQFIFQYYEKEERGRGNFPDRFSARQFPNYSSELNVNALLLGDSALYLCASSLLAGGPRNEQFFGPGTRLTVL.

The V gene is TRBV28, the J gene TRBJ1-2, with D unresolved. The CDR3 runs to 12 residues. V was pared by 5 bases and J by 4 bases, with 8 bases between. CDR1 and CDR2 from the germline V gene are MDHEN and SYDVKM. Here the CDR3 reads CASSSQIYGYTF. CDR3 bases: TGTGCCAGCAGTAGCCAGATCTATGGCTACACCTTC.

The chain has TRBV27 and TRBJ2-1, with 15 bases lining up with TRBD2. V trimming: 5 bases; J trimming: 9 bases; junction bases outside the gene matches: 11. Germline values: CDR1 MNHEY, CDR2 SMNVEV (reference sequence). The CDR3 loop spans 17 amino acids. CDR3 amino acids: CASSAPLGTSGGIEQFF. CDR3 DNA: TGTGCCAGCAGTGCACCCCTCGGGACTAGCGGGGGGATTGAGCAGTTCTTC.